This T cell receptor beta chain was sequenced for a study of T-cell reconstitution after alpha-beta-depleted transplantation in children. Unique molecular identifiers were used in preparing the TCRbeta library. Via MiXCR, TCRdb re-called the PCR reads, giving one row per CDR3 protein. Of about 440,000 distinct CDR3 sequences listed, around two fifths are singletons. The CDR3 length is 13 residues. Germline assignment: CDR1 DFQATT and CDR2 SNEGSKA (reference sequence). This clonotype was obtained from a girl aged 2 to 10 with aplastic anemia, due to receive a stem cell transplant. The starting material was PBMCs, obtained before TCRalphabeta/CD19-depleted stem cell transplant. J is TRBJ2-1 and V is TRBV20-1; 12 nucleotides line up with TRBD2. The CDR3 DNA is TGCAGGGCGGGACTAGCGGGTGACAATGAGCAGTTCTTC. It is translated as CRAGLAGDNEQFF.